This T cell receptor beta chain was recorded in a study of cytomegalovirus exposure and HLA in healthy donors. J was trimmed by 4 bases and V by 5 bases; bases with no gene match: 11. Per germline, CDR1 MNHEY and CDR2 SVGAGI. There are 15 residues in the CDR3. PCR amplification relied on 60 Vbeta primers (plus 13 Jbeta primers). Data came from immunoSEQ multiplex PCR; TCRdb stores just in-frame clones and leaves some out. The sample shows over 100,000 clones, 75% to 80% of them seen only once. This clone was observed once. This receptor was identified in a man aged 55 to 70 in good health and CMV-seropositive. This chain links TRBV6-5 with TRBJ2-7; 7 bases line up with TRBD1. Sequences were obtained from PBMCs. The CDR3 DNA sequence: TGTGCCAGCAGTCTACAGGGGAATATCTGGTACGAGCAGTACTTC. Protein: CASSLQGNIWYEQYF.